These 16 T cell receptor beta chains came from one sample sequenced in a study of OX40 agonist ivuxolimab in advanced cancers. Clones were read by immunoSEQ multiplex PCR, and TCRdb kept only the in-frame ones, dropping some. The table records nearly 80,000 clones, approximately 85% of them present only once. The sample was CD4+ or CD8+ T cells sorted from blood, taken in a trial of the OX40 agonist ivuxolimab. The origin of the receptors is an adult with an advanced solid tumor such as melanoma, head and neck, liver or kidney cancer.

Of note for this clone: Different DNA sequences within this sample yield the same CDR3. The chain carries TRBV28 and TRBJ1-2; D gene ambiguous. The germline V gene has CDR1 MDHEN and CDR2 SYDVKM. The germline V and J ends were trimmed by 4 bases and 4 bases, with 16 bases remaining between them. This CDR3 comprises 15 residues. In nucleotides, the CDR3 is TGTGCCAGCAGTTCACCGGGCCTCAAACTCTATGGCTACACCTTC. The encoded protein is CASSSPGLKLYGYTF.

The genes are TRBV18 and TRBJ1-5, with D maybe TRBD1 (5 bases). Trimming shortened V by 3 bases and J by 0 bases, and 12 bases separated the two germline ends. CDR3 size: 16 residues. Germline CDR1 is KGHSH and CDR2 is LQKENI. Written as DNA, the CDR3 is TGTGCCAGCTCACCGTCGGGGGGAACTAGCAATCAGCCCCAGCATTTT. Its translation: CASSPSGGTSNQPQHF.

The chain links TRBV15 to TRBJ2-1; D is uncertain. The germline gives CDR1 LNHNV, CDR2 YYDKDF (reference sequence). The CDR3 consists of 13 residues. Trimming took 0 bases from V and 6 from J, leaving 6 bases between them. CDR3 in amino acids: CATSRDPTNEQFF. DNA for the CDR3: TGTGCCACCAGCAGAGATCCCACCAATGAGCAGTTCTTC.

The chain is built from TRBV10-1 and TRBJ2-5; tentative D call: TRBD1 (5 bases). This CDR3 has 13 residues. V shed 0 bases and J shed 4 bases, with 6 bases lying between them. Germline V gene sequence: CDR1 WNHNN, CDR2 SYGVQD (reference sequence). CDR3 nucleotides: TGCGCCAGCAGTGAGTCAGGGGTAGAGACCCAGTACTTC. Translating it yields CASSESGVETQYF.

The rearrangement uses TRBV27 and TRBJ2-7, with 7 bases identical to TRBD2. Germline loops: CDR1 MNHEY, CDR2 SMNVEV (reference sequence). V was clipped by 6 bases and J by 0 bases; unmatched bases: 17. The CDR3 is 18 residues long. CDR3 protein: CASRPGRSIGTVSYEQYF. The DNA of the CDR3 is TGTGCCAGCAGACCCGGGAGGTCTATAGGGACGGTCTCCTACGAGCAGTACTTC.

V gene TRBV18 combines with J gene TRBJ1-1, with a possible D match to TRBD1 (5 bases). Germline CDR1 and CDR2: KGHSH and LQKENI. With 1 base removed from V and 5 bases from J, the gap between germline ends came to 14 bases. CDR3 length: 15 amino acids. The CDR3, as DNA: TGTGCCAGCTCACCACTGGACCCTGAGGGGACTGAAGCTTTCTTT. Translating it yields CASSPLDPEGTEAFF.

The gene calls are TRBV2 and TRBJ1-1; D not certain. Trimming pared 3 bases from V and 1 base from J, leaving 12 bases between. Germline CDR1 is SNHLY and CDR2 is FYNNEI. The CDR3 sequence is 15 residues long. CDR3 sequence reads: CASSDGQAGNTEAFF. As DNA, the CDR3 is TGTGCCAGCAGTGATGGGCAGGCGGGGAACACTGAAGCTTTCTTT.

V is TRBV4-1 and J is TRBJ2-1; D might be TRBD2 (6 bases). The ends were cut back, 0 bases at V and 1 base at J, with 10 bases in the middle. The CDR3 runs 16 residues. Germline values: CDR1 MGHRA, CDR2 YSYEKL. The CDR3 sequence: CASSQDRAGSYNEQFF. The CDR3 bases are TGCGCCAGCAGCCAAGATAGGGCGGGATCCTACAATGAGCAGTTCTTC.

V usage is TRBV18 and J usage is TRBJ1-5, with 10 bases fitting TRBD1. The germline gives CDR1 KGHSH, CDR2 LQKENI. This CDR3 region has 15 residues. Germline trimming cut 3 bases from V and 11 bases from J; bases unmatched to any gene: 10. CDR3 protein: CASSPGTGDLLAQHF. CDR3 DNA: TGTGCCAGCTCACCCGGGACAGGGGACCTATTGGCCCAGCATTTT.

V gene TRBV7-8 combines with J gene TRBJ2-5; TRBD2 matches 9 bases. CDR1 and CDR2 from the germline V gene are SGHVS and FQNEAQ. Germline trimming cut 4 bases from V and 5 bases from J; bases unmatched to any gene: 14. CDR3 size: 17 residues. CDR3 protein: CASSSWTSVSIGETQYF. The CDR3 DNA reads TGTGCCAGCAGCTCCTGGACTAGCGTCTCCATCGGGGAGACCCAGTACTTC.

The chain employs TRBV2 and TRBJ2-3, with unresolved D. Germline CDR1 is SNHLY and CDR2 is FYNNEI. The germline V and J ends were trimmed by 3 bases and 5 bases, with 12 bases remaining between them. The CDR3 extends over 14 amino acids. The CDR3 loop is CASSEWEVKDTQYF. The CDR3 region has the DNA TGTGCCAGCAGTGAGTGGGAAGTGAAAGATACGCAGTATTTT.

This chain uses TRBV4-3 with TRBJ2-3, with D unclear. CDR3 length equals 16 residues. The V end was cut by 1 base, the J end by 2 bases, with 13 bases between. Germline-derived CDR1 and CDR2 are LGHNA and YSLEER. CDR3 DNA sequence: TGCGCCAGCAGCCAAGGCGTGGGGATCAACACAGATACGCAGTATTTT. Protein: CASSQGVGINTDTQYF.

Regarding this clone: One junction end disagrees with the germline gene, perhaps due to a read error. The V call is TRBV6-1, the J call TRBJ1-6, with a tentative D call TRBD1 (5 bases). The CDR3 totals 15 residues. Germline V CDR1 and CDR2: MNHNS, SASEGT. The CDR3 sequence is CASRIQGHYNSPLHF. For the CDR3, the DNA is TGTGCCAGCAGGATTCAGGGCCACTATAATTCTCCCCTCCACTTT.

The chain combines TRBV7-2 with TRBJ2-2; D uncertain. Germline CDR1 SGHTA, CDR2 FQGNSA. V was clipped by 5 bases and J by 8 bases, with 12 bases between them. The length of the CDR3 is 13 residues. CDR3 coding DNA: TGTGCCAGCAGCCCTGTAACAATGGGGGAGCTGTTTTTT. It codes for CASSPVTMGELFF. Filled out from reference TRBV7-2 and TRBJ2-2, the complete variable domain reads GAGVSQSPSNKVTEKGKDVELRCDPISGHTALYWYRQSLGQGLEFLIYFQGNSAPDKSGLPSDRFSAERTGGSVSTLTIQRTQQEDSAVYLCASSPVTMGELFFGEGSRLTVL.

This chain connects TRBV5-6 to TRBJ1-4; 7 nucleotides line up with TRBD1. CDR1 and CDR2 from the germline V gene are SGHDT and YYEEEE. The V gene end was trimmed by 3 bases and the J gene end by 0 bases; junction bases not matched to a gene: 8. The CDR3 runs to 17 residues. CDR3 in amino acids: CASSSRAGTATNEKLFF. CDR3 coding DNA: TGTGCCAGCAGCTCCCGGGCCGGGACAGCAACTAATGAAAAACTGTTTTTT.

The rearrangement links TRBV2 to TRBJ2-5; D is unresolved. Judging by the DNA end, TRBJ2-7 fits better; the J call may be wrong. Germline CDR1 is SNHLY and CDR2 is FYNNEI. This CDR3 comprises 14 residues. The DNA of the CDR3 is TGTGCCAGCAACCAACTTTCCAGCTCCTACGAGCAGTACTTC. It translates to CASNQLSSSYEQYF.